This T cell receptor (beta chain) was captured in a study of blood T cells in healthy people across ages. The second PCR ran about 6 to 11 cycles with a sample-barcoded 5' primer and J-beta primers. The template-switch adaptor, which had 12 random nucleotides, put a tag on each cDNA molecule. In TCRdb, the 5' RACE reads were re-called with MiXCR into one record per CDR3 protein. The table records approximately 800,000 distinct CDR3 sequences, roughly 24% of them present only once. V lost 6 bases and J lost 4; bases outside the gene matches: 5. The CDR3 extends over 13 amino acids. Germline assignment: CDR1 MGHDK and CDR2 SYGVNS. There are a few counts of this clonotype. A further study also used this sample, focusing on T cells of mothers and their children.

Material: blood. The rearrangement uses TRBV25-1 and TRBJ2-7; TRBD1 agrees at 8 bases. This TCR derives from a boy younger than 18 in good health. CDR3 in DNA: TGTGCCAGCAGAGTACAGGGGGGATACGAGCAGTACTTC. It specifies CASRVQGGYEQYF.